A single sample gave rise to the 10 T cell receptor beta chains below, sequenced in a study of T cells in women clearing cervical HPV infection. Clones were sequenced by immunoSEQ multiplex PCR, and TCRdb holds only the in-frame ones, with some missing. In all, the sample yields 25,000 to 35,000 clones. Material: blood buffy coat. These receptors came from a woman aged 18 to 75 with a cervical HPV16 infection that either progressed to CIN3+ or cleared (not recorded which).

The sequenced CDR3 bases are TGCAGCGGGACAGGGCCGGGAGGAAACACC. Translation: CSGTGPGGNT. The whole CDR3 is CSGTGPGGNTIYF. This chain links TRBV29-1 with TRBJ1-3; 8 bases agree with TRBD1. The read ends 3 residues shy of where the CDR3 ends; the end is completed using the germline J gene. This CDR3 is built from 13 residues. V was clipped by 7 bases and J by 4 bases; unmatched bases: 6. The germline CDR1 and CDR2 sequences are SQVTM and ANQGSEA.

CDR3 amino acids: CSAHGDREREQYF. The DNA read from the CDR3 is TGCAGTGCCCATGGGGACAGGGAGCGCGAG. The chain employs TRBV20-1 and TRBJ2-7, with 9 bases lining up with TRBD1. Read sequence stops 3 residues before the CDR3 end, and the germline J gene provides the missing end. This CDR3 spans 13 amino acids. Germline V gene sequence: CDR1 DFQATT, CDR2 SNEGSKA (reference sequence). The V segment lost 6 bases and the J segment 6 bases; nucleotides outside the gene matches: 9.

As for this clone: The read ends 3 residues shy of where the CDR3 ends; the end is completed using the germline J gene. V gene TRBV20-1 combines with J gene TRBJ1-3, with D unresolved. The germline CDR1 and CDR2 sequences are DFQATT and SNEGSKA (reference sequence). V dropped 5 bases and J dropped 0 bases, with 8 bases sitting between them. CDR3 length: 13 amino acids. The CDR3 region is CSAFDFSGNTIYF. The sequenced part of the CDR3 DNA is TGCAGTGCTTTCGACTTCTCTGGAAACACC.

Worth noting for this clone: The CDR3 extends 3 residues past the end of the read, so its final part is completed from the germline J gene. This chain uses TRBV20-1 with TRBJ2-7; D is ambiguous. The CDR3 runs to 14 residues. V was clipped by 3 bases and J by 3 bases, with 15 bases between them. CDR1 DFQATT and CDR2 SNEGSKA come from the germline V gene (reference sequence). CDR3 DNA (partial): TGCAGTGCTAGCGGTGGGCGCAAGTTCTACGAG. It codes for CSASGGRKFYE. The entire CDR3 protein reads CSASGGRKFYEQYF.

Details on this clone: The read is 3 residues too short to cover the CDR3 end, so that end is filled in from the germline J gene. This sequence joins TRBV7-9 and TRBJ1-1; D uncertain. The CDR3 consists of 15 residues. Per germline, CDR1 SEHNR and CDR2 FQNEAQ (reference sequence). V shed 8 bases and J shed 0 bases, with 16 bases lying between them. The DNA read from the CDR3 is TGTGCCAGCGCGGCAAAGGAGCCCATGAACACTGAA. It translates to CASAAKEPMNTE. From start to end, the CDR3 is CASAAKEPMNTEAFF.

Worth noting for this clone: The missing CDR3 end, 3 residues past where the read stops, is filled in from the germline J gene. The chain couples TRBV5-5 to TRBJ1-1; no clear D. CDR1 SGHKS and CDR2 YYEKEE come from the germline V gene (reference sequence). Trimming left V 4 bases short and J 1 base short, with 8 bases between. The CDR3 contains 13 residues. CDR3 protein: CASSVNRNTEAFF. The sequenced CDR3 bases are TGTGCCAGCAGCGTAAACAGGAACACTGAA.

About this clone: The CDR3 extends 3 residues past the end of the read, so its final part is completed from the germline J gene. At the DNA level, this CDR3 is encoded by other sequences in the same sample as well. The chain employs TRBV11-2 and TRBJ2-7; 7 positions match TRBD1. J gave up 1 base and V 5 bases, and 5 bases lay outside the gene matches. Per germline, CDR1 SGHAT and CDR2 FQNNGV. The CDR3 length is 14 residues. The CDR3 sequence: CASSPGQLSYEQYF. CDR3 bases read: TGTGCCAGCAGCCCGGGACAGCTTTCCTACGAG.

To note about this clone: The observed sequence ends 3 residues before the CDR3 terminus, with the missing tail filled in from the germline J gene. The chain employs TRBV2 and TRBJ1-6; 7 bases are a match to TRBD1. Germline assignment: CDR1 SNHLY and CDR2 FYNNEI. This CDR3 comprises 13 residues. The V gene end was trimmed by 9 bases and the J gene end by 7 bases; junction bases not matched to a gene: 6. The sequenced CDR3 bases are TGTGCCAGTTTGACAGGGAACAATTCACCC. It yields the protein CASLTGNNSP. The entire CDR3 reads CASLTGNNSPLHF.

Concerning this clone: Coverage ceases 3 residues before the CDR3 finishes, and the germline J gene fills in the end. The rearrangement uses TRBV20-1 and TRBJ2-7, with 9 bases matching TRBD1. Trimming removed 6 bases from V and 6 bases from J; junction bases left unmatched: 15. The germline gives CDR1 DFQATT, CDR2 SNEGSKA (reference sequence). CDR3 length equals 15 residues. The covered CDR3 bases are TGCAGTGCCCTCCTGACCGGGACAGGGCTTTCCGAG. Its protein product is CSALLTGTGLSE. The entire CDR3 is CSALLTGTGLSEQYF.

Comment on this clone: The DNA ends 3 residues before the CDR3 does, and the rest of the CDR3 is filled in from the germline J gene. V is TRBV7-8 and J is TRBJ1-5; the D gene is possibly TRBD1 (6 bases). CDR3 length equals 15 residues. V was pared by 1 base and J by 5 bases, with 12 bases between. Germline-derived CDR1 and CDR2 are SGHVS and FQNEAQ. The CDR3 spells CASSLVAGGHQPQHF. The DNA read from the CDR3 is TGTGCCAGCAGCTTAGTGGCGGGGGGCCATCAGCCC. Full variable domain (rest looked up from reference TRBV7-8 and TRBJ1-5): GAGVSQSPRYKVAKRGQDVALRCDPISGHVSLFWYQQALGQGPEFLTYFQNEAQLDKSGLPSDRFFAERPEGSVSTLKIQRTQQEDSAVYLCASSLVAGGHQPQHFGDGTRLSIL.